These 5 T cell receptor beta chains share one sample of origin, sequenced in a study of control samples from healthy donors and cancer patients. The repertoire was sequenced with immunoSEQ multiplex PCR; TCRdb's copy has only in-frame clones and lacks some. Its table records 150,000 to 200,000 clones. Sequenced sample: blood. These receptors all come from a woman in her 30s in good health.

The chain joins TRBV10-3 to TRBJ2-7, with D possibly matching TRBD2 (6 bases). Germline V lookup: CDR1 ENHRY, CDR2 SYGVKD. The CDR3 length is 14 residues. V gave up 6 bases and J gave up 0 bases, with 12 bases separating them. In DNA, the CDR3 is TGTGCCATCAGCGATCTAGCGACCTCCTACGAGCAGTACTTC. It translates to CAISDLATSYEQYF.

The chain links TRBV6-7 to TRBJ1-2; D call uncertain. Being an ORF, TRBV6-7 has a function that is uncertain. The germline V and J ends were trimmed by 5 bases and 3 bases, with 13 bases remaining between them. This CDR3 region has 14 residues. CDR3 bases: TGTGCCAGCAGTCCTCCCTGGACGGACTATGGCTACACCTTC. It yields the protein CASSPPWTDYGYTF.

The J gene is TRBJ1-4, the V gene TRBV29-1; TRBD1 matches at 7 bases. CDR1 is SQVTM and CDR2 is ANQGSEA in the germline V gene. J lost 8 bases, V lost 5 bases, and 8 bases had no gene match. The CDR3 length is 13 residues. The CDR3 loop reads CSVRGDRDEKLFF. In nucleotides, the CDR3 is TGCAGCGTTCGAGGCGACAGGGACGAAAAACTGTTTTTT. The complete variable domain, with remaining parts taken from reference TRBV29-1 and TRBJ1-4, reads SAVISQKPSRDICQRGTSLTIQCQVDSQVTMMFWYRQQPGQSLTLIATANQGSEATYESGFVIDKFPISRPNLTFSTLTVSNMSPEDSSIYLCSVRGDRDEKLFFGSGTQLSVL.

The chain is built from TRBV1 and TRBJ1-5. TRBV1 constitutes a pseudogene. CDR3 length: 14 amino acids. The CDR3 nucleotides are TGCACCAGCAGCCAAGATACGGGGTGGGGGCCCCAGCATTTT. It translates to CTSSQDTGWGPQHF.

The J gene is TRBJ2-7, the V gene TRBV6-5; the match to TRBD1 covers 8 bases. In germline, CDR1 is MNHEY, CDR2 SVGAGI. After removal of 8 bases from V and 4 bases from J, the junction contained 4 bases not matched to a gene. The CDR3 consists of 12 residues. In DNA, the CDR3 is TGTGCCAGCGCCAGGGGGCTTTACGAGCAGTACTTC. Residues: CASARGLYEQYF.